This T cell receptor beta chain was identified in a study of T cells in localized non-small cell lung cancer. The study's findings and limits: Tumor showed lower T cell clonality than uninvolved adjacent lung, where it was highest. A higher density of T cells in blood coincided with extended overall survival. Adjacent lung tissue had a median 57 of the top 100 clones found in the tumor.

Points on this clone: Its antigen is not identified.

Produced via immunoSEQ multiplex PCR; TCRdb's table is partial and in-frame only. The sample has about 7,900 clones, approximately 94% seen once. Specimen: peripheral blood, collected before any cancer treatment. The clonotype comes from a woman aged 35 to 70 with stage I lung adenocarcinoma.

The CDR3 region has the DNA TGCGCCAGCAGCATCGACAGGGGGACCAATGAAAAACTGTTTTTT. Translation: CASSIDRGTNEKLFF. The chain carries TRBV5-1 and TRBJ1-4; 9 bases align to TRBD1. The trim removed 4 bases at V and 5 bases at J, leaving 6 bases unmatched. The CDR3 has 15 amino acids. Germline V gives CDR1 SGHRS, CDR2 YFSETQ.